This TCR beta chain was sequenced during a study of cytomegalovirus exposure and HLA in healthy donors. As for the study in general: The study's early data release held about 85 million unique TCRs from HLA-typed donors. Study results and caveats: Immune exposure information comprised only CMV serostatus.

The PCR had 60 Vbeta and 13 Jbeta primers. Data came from immunoSEQ multiplex PCR; TCRdb stores just in-frame clones and leaves some out. The table has 150,000 to 200,000 clones, about four fifths seen once. Those who donated were healthy bone marrow donors. On this clone: The antigen is undetermined.

This CDR3 contains 15 residues. From germline, CDR1 is SQVTM and CDR2 ANQGSEA. V shed 4 bases and J 7 bases; nucleotides not matched to a gene: 11. The sample consisted of PBMCs. This clonotype was obtained from a man aged 18 to 30 in good health and CMV-seronegative. The rearrangement joins TRBV29-1 to TRBJ2-1; 9 bases fit TRBD2. The CDR3 spells CSVVGAGGGENEQFF. CDR3 DNA: TGCAGCGTTGTAGGGGCGGGGGGGGGAGAGAATGAGCAGTTCTTC.